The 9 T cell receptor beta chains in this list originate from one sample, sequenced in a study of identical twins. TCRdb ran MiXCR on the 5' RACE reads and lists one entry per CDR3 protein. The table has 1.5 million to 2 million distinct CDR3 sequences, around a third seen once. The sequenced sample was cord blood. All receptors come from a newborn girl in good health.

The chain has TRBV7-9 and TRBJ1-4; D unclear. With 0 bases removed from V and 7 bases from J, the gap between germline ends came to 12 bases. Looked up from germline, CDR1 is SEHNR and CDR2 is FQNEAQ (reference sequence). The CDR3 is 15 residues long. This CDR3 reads CASSLAAGLIEKLFF. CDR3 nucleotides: TGTGCCAGCAGCTTAGCGGCAGGTTTAATTGAAAAACTGTTTTTT.

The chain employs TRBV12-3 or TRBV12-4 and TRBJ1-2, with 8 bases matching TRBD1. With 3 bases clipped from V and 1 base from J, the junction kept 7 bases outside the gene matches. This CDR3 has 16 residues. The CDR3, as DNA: TGTGCCAGCAGTTTCGTAGACAGGGGATATAACTATGGCTACACCTTC. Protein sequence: CASSFVDRGYNYGYTF.

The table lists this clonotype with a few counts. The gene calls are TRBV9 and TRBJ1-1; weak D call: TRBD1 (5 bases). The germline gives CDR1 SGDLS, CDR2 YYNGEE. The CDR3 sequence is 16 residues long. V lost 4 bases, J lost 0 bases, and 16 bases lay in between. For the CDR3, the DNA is TGTGCCAGCAGCCCCCGGGGCTATTTAATGAACACTGAAGCTTTCTTT. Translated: CASSPRGYLMNTEAFF.

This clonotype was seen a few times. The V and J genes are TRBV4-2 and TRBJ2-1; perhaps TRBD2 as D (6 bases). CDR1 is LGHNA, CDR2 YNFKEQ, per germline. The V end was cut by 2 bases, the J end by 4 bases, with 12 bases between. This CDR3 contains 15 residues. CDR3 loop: CASSQLTSGYNEQFF. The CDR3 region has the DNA TGTGCCAGCAGCCAACTGACTAGTGGATACAATGAGCAGTTCTTC.

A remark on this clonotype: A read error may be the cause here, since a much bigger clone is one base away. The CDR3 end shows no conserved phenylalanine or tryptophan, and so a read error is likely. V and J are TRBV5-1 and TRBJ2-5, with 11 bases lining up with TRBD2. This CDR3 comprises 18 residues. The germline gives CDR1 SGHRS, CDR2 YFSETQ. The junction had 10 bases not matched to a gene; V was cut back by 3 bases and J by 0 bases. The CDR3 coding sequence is TGCGCCAGCAGCTGGAAGACTAGCGGGAACACCTACCAAGAGACCCAGTACTAC. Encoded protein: CASSWKTSGNTYQETQYY.

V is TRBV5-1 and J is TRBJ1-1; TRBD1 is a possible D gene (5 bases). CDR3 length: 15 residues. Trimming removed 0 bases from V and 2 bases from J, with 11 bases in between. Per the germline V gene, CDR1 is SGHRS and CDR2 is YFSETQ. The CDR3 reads CASSLVGAKNTEAFF. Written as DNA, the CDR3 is TGCGCCAGCAGCTTGGTAGGGGCGAAAAACACTGAAGCTTTCTTT.

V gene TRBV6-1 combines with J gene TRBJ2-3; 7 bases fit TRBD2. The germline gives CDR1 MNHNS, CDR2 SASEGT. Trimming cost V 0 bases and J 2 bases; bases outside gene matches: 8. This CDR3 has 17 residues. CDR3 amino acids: CASSEAGSGAITDTQYF. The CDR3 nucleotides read TGTGCCAGCAGTGAAGCGGGCAGCGGGGCCATCACAGATACGCAGTATTTT.

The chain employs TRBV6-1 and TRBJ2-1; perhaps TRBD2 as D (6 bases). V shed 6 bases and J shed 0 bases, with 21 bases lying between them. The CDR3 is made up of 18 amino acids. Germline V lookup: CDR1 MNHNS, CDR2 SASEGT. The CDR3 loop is CASSAITGTQSSYNEQFF. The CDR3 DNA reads TGTGCCAGCAGCGCCATTACCGGGACTCAAAGCTCCTACAATGAGCAGTTCTTC.

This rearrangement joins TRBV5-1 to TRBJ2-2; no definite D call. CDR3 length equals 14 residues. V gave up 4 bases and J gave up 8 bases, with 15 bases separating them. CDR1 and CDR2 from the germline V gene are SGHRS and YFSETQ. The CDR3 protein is CASSPKRTSGELFF. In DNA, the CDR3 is TGCGCCAGCAGCCCAAAAAGGACCTCAGGGGAGCTGTTTTTT. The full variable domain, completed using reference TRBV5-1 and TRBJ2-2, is KAGVTQTPRYLIKTRGQQVTLSCSPISGHRSVSWYQQTPGQGLQFLFEYFSETQRNKGNFPGRFSGRQFSNSRSEMNVSTLELGDSALYLCASSPKRTSGELFFGEGSRLTVL.